These T cell receptor beta chains were read from a single sample in a study of blood T cell repertoires in COVID-19. Clones were sequenced by immunoSEQ multiplex PCR, and TCRdb holds only the in-frame ones, with some missing. This table has fewer than 300,000 clones, approximately 90% appearing once. The sequenced material came from peripheral blood. The receptors shown here come from a woman between 25 and 40 years old with COVID-19, enrolled during active disease. Both conserved end residues are part of each CDR3. The D gene is left open where the match is weak. Expanded clones get a size class; other rows say once, few or many, or leave the size out.

13,-,TRBV18,TRBD1,TRBJ2-1,TGTGCCAGCGAAAGACAGGGTACCAATGAGCAGTTCTTC,CASERQGTNEQFF
14,-,TRBV9,-,TRBJ1-6,TGTGCCAGCAGCGTAGGAGGGCTCAATTCACCCCTCCACTTT,CASSVGGLNSPLHF
14,-,TRBV5-4,-,TRBJ2-7,TGTGCCAGCAGCTTTACAGGTCCCGGATACGAGCAGTACTTC,CASSFTGPGYEQYF
13,few,TRBV27,-,TRBJ1-2,TGTGCCAGCAGTACCACAGGGAATTATGGCTACACCTTC,CASSTTGNYGYTF
16,-,TRBV7-9,TRBD1,TRBJ1-4,TGTGCCAGCAGCTTAGCGGTAGCAGGGGGCGGTGAAAAACTGTTTTTT,CASSLAVAGGGEKLFF
16,-,TRBV29-1,TRBD2,TRBJ2-1,TGCAGCGACGGTGCTTGGAGCGGGAGCTCCTACAATGAGCAGTTCTTC,CSDGAWSGSSYNEQFF
13,-,TRBV30,TRBD1,TRBJ1-5,TGTGCCTGGGGGGACAGGGGACATCAGCCCCAGCATTTT,CAWGDRGHQPQHF
13,-,TRBV5-1,TRBD2,TRBJ2-1,TGCGCCAGCAGCTGGACTAGCGGAAATGAGCAGTTCTTC,CASSWTSGNEQFF
12,-,TRBV28,-,TRBJ1-2,TGTGCCAGCAGTTTCAGTGACTATGGCTACACCTTC,CASSFSDYGYTF
15,-,TRBV18,TRBD2,TRBJ2-2,TGTGCCAGCTCTCCCGGACTAGCGGACACCGGGGAGCTGTTTTTT,CASSPGLADTGELFF
13,-,TRBV27,-,TRBJ2-3,TGTGCCAGCAGTCTCCAGCCAGGGGATACGCAGTATTTT,CASSLQPGDTQYF
11,-,TRBV10-3,-,TRBJ1-1,TGTGCCATCAGGGAGACAGCACAAGCTTTCTTT,CAIRETAQAFF
14,-,TRBV2,TRBD1,TRBJ1-5,TGTGCCAGCAGTGGGACAGGGGGCAATCAGCCCCAGCATTTT,CASSGTGGNQPQHF
15,-,TRBV27,-,TRBJ2-1,TGTGCCAGCAGAATATCTAGCGACTCCTACAATGAGCAGTTCTTC,CASRISSDSYNEQFF
15,once,TRBV30,TRBD1,TRBJ1-5,TGTGCCTGGAAGGGACAGGGGGTACTTAATCAGCCCCAGCATTTT,CAWKGQGVLNQPQHF
17,-,TRBV19,TRBD2,TRBJ2-3,TGTGCCAGTAGTAGCCTAGCGGGAGCCGGGGGCGCAGATACGCAGTATTTT,CASSSLAGAGGADTQYF
15,-,TRBV6-1,TRBD2,TRBJ2-7,TGTGCCAGCAGTGAGCCAAGCGGGAGGACCTACGAGCAGTACTTC,CASSEPSGRTYEQYF
14,-,TRBV9,-,TRBJ2-3,TGTGCCAGCAGCGTAGGGGCCCTCACAGATACGCAGTATTTT,CASSVGALTDTQYF
17,-,TRBV19,-,TRBJ1-4,TGTGCCAGTACCCCCGCGGGTATCTACAACCCCAATGAAAAACTGTTTTTT,CASTPAGIYNPNEKLFF
12,-,TRBV2,-,TRBJ2-7,TGTGCCAGCAGGGCCGACTCCTACGAGCAGTACTTC,CASRADSYEQYF
16,-,TRBV6-6,-,TRBJ1-5,TGTGCCAGCAGTTACTCGGACGCAGGGGAGGGTGGCCCCCAGCATTTT,CASSYSDAGEGGPQHF
11,once,TRBV5-1,-,TRBJ2-1,TGCGCCTCCTGGCTGGCCAATGAGCAGTTCTTC,CASWLANEQFF
15,few,TRBV5-4,TRBD1,TRBJ1-2,TGTGCCAGCAGCTTTGGCCGGGACAGGGGCGATGGCTACACCTTC,CASSFGRDRGDGYTF
13,-,TRBV6-5,-,TRBJ2-7,TGTGCCAGCAGTTCCCCCTTAGCCCACGAGCAGTACTTC,CASSSPLAHEQYF
15,-,TRBV6-5,TRBD1,TRBJ1-1,TGTGCCAGCAGTTCCGGACAGGGAGGGGAAACTGAAGCTTTCTTT,CASSSGQGGETEAFF
12,-,TRBV6-1,-,TRBJ2-7,TGTGCCAGCAGTGAATCTAGGTACGAGCAGTACTTC,CASSESRYEQYF
12,-,TRBV29-1,-,TRBJ2-5,TGCAGCGTTGAAGAACAGCAAGAGACCCAGTACTTC,CSVEEQQETQYF
13,-,TRBV7-8,-,TRBJ2-7,TGTGCCAGCAGTGAGGGCCTTCTCTACGAGCAGTACTTC,CASSEGLLYEQYF
14,-,TRBV6-5,-,TRBJ1-1,TGTGCCAGCAGCTCCGGGGTCCCGAACACTGAAGCTTTCTTT,CASSSGVPNTEAFF
19,-,TRBV3-1/TRBV3-2,TRBD1,TRBJ1-1,TGTGCCAGCAGCCAGGCGGGAACTTGGACAGGGGGAGCGAACACTGAAGCTTTCTTT,CASSQAGTWTGGANTEAFF
13,-,TRBV7-9,TRBD1,TRBJ1-3,TGTGCCAGCAGCTTGGGACAGCTAAACACCATATATTTT,CASSLGQLNTIYF
12,-,TRBV19,-,TRBJ1-1,TGTGCCAGTAGTCGGTCGAACACTGAAGCTTTCTTT,CASSRSNTEAFF
17,-,TRBV18,TRBD1,TRBJ1-5,TGTGCCAGCTCACTACGATCCCGGGACAGTAGCAATCAGCCCCAGCATTTT,CASSLRSRDSSNQPQHF
13,once,TRBV5-4,TRBD1,TRBJ2-5,TGTGCCAGCAGCCCTACAGGGGCAGAGACCCAGTACTTC,CASSPTGAETQYF
16,-,TRBV10-2,-,TRBJ1-2,TGCGCCAGCAGTGAGCCGACACAGGATCCCCACTATGGCTACACCTTC,CASSEPTQDPHYGYTF
15,-,TRBV23-1,TRBD1,TRBJ1-5,TGCGCCAGCAGTCTAAGGACAGGGAGCAATCAGCCCCAGCATTTT,CASSLRTGSNQPQHF
13,few,TRBV4-1,TRBD2,TRBJ2-7,TGCGCCAGCAGCGCGGGACTAGGCTACGAGCAGTACTTC,CASSAGLGYEQYF
13,-,TRBV6-5,-,TRBJ1-1,TGTGCCAGCAGTTACTCGAGAGGAGGTGAAGCTTTCTTT,CASSYSRGGEAFF
14,-,TRBV2,-,TRBJ1-1,TGTGCCAGCAGTCTCGGACAGTTGAACACTGAAGCTTTCTTT,CASSLGQLNTEAFF
17,few,TRBV6-6,TRBD1,TRBJ1-5,TGTGCCAGCAGTCCCGGGACAGTTTCCCATAGCAATCAGCCCCAGCATTTT,CASSPGTVSHSNQPQHF
15,few,TRBV5-4,TRBD2,TRBJ2-3,TGTGCCACCCGTTCGGCGGGAGCCTTGACAGATACGCAGTATTTT,CATRSAGALTDTQYF
14,-,TRBV2,-,TRBJ1-2,TGTGCCAGCAAATCGGGTCTTGTTAACTATGGCTACACCTTC,CASKSGLVNYGYTF